Below, 6 T cell receptor beta chains from the same sample are listed, as sequenced in a study of OX40 agonist ivuxolimab in advanced cancers. Generated by immunoSEQ multiplex PCR, the TCRdb table keeps only in-frame clones and is missing some. The sample consists of about 48,000 clones, more than 75% of them appearing once. The sample was CD4+ or CD8+ T cells sorted from blood, taken in a trial of the OX40 agonist ivuxolimab. These receptors were collected from an adult with an advanced solid tumor such as melanoma, head and neck, liver or kidney cancer.

This chain links TRBV4-2 with TRBJ1-1; D ambiguous. V lost 0 bases and J 0 bases, leaving 17 bases between the germline ends. The CDR3 totals 18 residues. Germline values: CDR1 LGHNA, CDR2 YNFKEQ. The CDR3 region is CASSQDRQHFYMNTEAFF. The CDR3 nucleotides are TGTGCCAGCAGCCAAGATCGTCAGCATTTCTACATGAACACTGAAGCTTTCTTT.

The J gene is TRBJ1-2, the V gene TRBV7-9; no definite D call. The CDR3 contains 17 residues. Germline V gene data show CDR1 as SEHNR and CDR2 as FQNEAQ (reference sequence). Trimming stripped 5 bases from V and 0 bases from J, with 19 bases between. DNA of the CDR3: TGTGCCAGCAGCACATCGGACGTCTCGATGCCTAACTATGGCTACACCTTC. Amino acid sequence: CASSTSDVSMPNYGYTF.

This clone was observed at least ten times. This chain uses TRBV19 with TRBJ1-1, with D unclear. This CDR3 comprises 12 residues. V lost 5 bases and J lost 6, with 10 bases in between. Germline-derived CDR1 and CDR2 are LNHDA and SQIVND (reference sequence). CDR3 amino acids: CASSPGVAEAFF. CDR3 DNA sequence: TGTGCCAGTAGTCCTGGAGTGGCTGAAGCTTTCTTT.

This CDR3 is CASSEEGLGETQYF. Written as DNA, the CDR3 is TGTGCCAGCAGCGAGGAAGGACTTGGGGAGACCCAGTACTTC. This chain uses TRBV9 with TRBJ2-5; the D gene is possibly TRBD2 (5 bases). The CDR3 runs 14 residues. Per germline, CDR1 SGDLS and CDR2 YYNGEE. The ends were cut back, 3 bases at V and 5 bases at J, with 14 bases in the middle.

Notes on this clone: A junction end diverges from the germline sequence, so it may reflect a read error. This chain uses TRBV28 with TRBJ1-1; D remains unclear. Germline CDR1 and CDR2: MDHEN and SYDVKM. The CDR3 covers 13 residues. CDR3 nucleotide sequence: TGTGCCAGCAGATTATCGGACAACACTGAAGCTTTCTTT. Encoded protein: CASRLSDNTEAFF.

This chain links TRBV28 with TRBJ1-1, with D perhaps matching TRBD1 (5 bases). Trimming took off 5 bases at V and 2 bases at J, with 12 bases between the two ends. The length of the CDR3 is 14 residues. Per the germline V gene, CDR1 is MDHEN and CDR2 is SYDVKM. The CDR3 spells CASSRPWGNTEAFF. CDR3 bases: TGTGCCAGCAGTCGCCCTTGGGGCAACACTGAAGCTTTCTTT.